This T cell receptor beta chain is from a study of cytomegalovirus exposure and HLA in healthy donors. Study context: Out of around 360 genotyped donors, less than 90% belonged to the Caucasian-associated ancestry cluster. General study findings and limits: HLA-A and HLA-B allele assignments for most subjects were reportedly predicted accurately using TCR beta sequences. Reports showed the classifier diagnosing cytomegalovirus status with high specificity and sensitivity.

These donors counted as nominally healthy when sampled, but unrecorded immune exposures were likely. Germline V gives CDR1 MGHRA, CDR2 YSYEKL. There are 14 residues in the CDR3. Amplification used 60 Vbeta primers and 13 Jbeta primers. Profiling relied on immunoSEQ multiplex PCR, and the TCRdb table lists in-frame clones only, not all of them. This sample yields over 100,000 clones, of which under 75% are seen a single time; about 2.6% belongs to the top ten. Comment on this clone: Its cognate antigen is unknown. Mismatch with germline at one junction end may stem from a read error.

V gene TRBV4-1 combines with J gene TRBJ1-5, with D maybe TRBD1 (6 bases). This TCR was sampled from a woman aged 40 to 55 in good health and CMV-seronegative. The specimen was PBMCs. The CDR3: CASSQDRGAQLQHF. CDR3 DNA: TGCGCCAGCAGCCAAGATCGGGGGGCTCAGCTCCAGCATTTT.